A single sample gave rise to the 20 T cell receptor beta chains below, sequenced in a study of T cell responses to AZD1222 COVID-19 vaccine. Libraries were prepared by immunoSEQ multiplex PCR; TCRdb keeps only in-frame clonotypes and omits some of them. The sample shows about 140,000 clones, 80% to 95% of them seen only once. The sample here was peripheral blood, taken 28 days after the second AZD1222 dose. The receptors derive from an adult who received the AZD1222 COVID-19 vaccine.

This clone was recorded once. The rearrangement links TRBV5-6 to TRBJ2-7; 7 bases map to TRBD2. Germline assignment: CDR1 SGHDT and CDR2 YYEEEE. The V gene end was trimmed by 1 base and the J gene end by 2 bases; junction bases not matched to a gene: 3. CDR3 length equals 14 residues. CDR3 DNA sequence: TGTGCCAGCAGCTTGCAGGGAGGGGCCTACGAGCAGTACTTC. Translating gives CASSLQGGAYEQYF.

The chain recombines TRBV10-3 with TRBJ2-1; possibly TRBD2 for D (6 bases). CDR3 length: 14 amino acids. From germline, CDR1 is ENHRY and CDR2 SYGVKD. Trimming took 4 bases from V and 6 from J, leaving 13 bases between them. The CDR3 here is CAISGGNSGNEQFF. The CDR3, as DNA: TGTGCCATCAGTGGCGGCAATAGCGGCAATGAGCAGTTCTTC.

This clone showed up just once. This rearrangement joins TRBV12-3 or TRBV12-4 to TRBJ2-1; D remains unclear. The CDR3 is 13 amino acids. Trimming left V 4 bases short and J 7 bases short, with 11 bases between. The CDR3 spells CASSYNPSNEQFF. CDR3 coding DNA: TGTGCCAGCAGTTATAACCCGAGTAATGAGCAGTTCTTC.

A remark on this clone: The junction differs from germline at one of its ends, possibly a read error. V and J are TRBV27 and TRBJ2-2, with D perhaps matching TRBD1 or TRBD2 (6 bases each). Germline loops: CDR1 MNHEY, CDR2 SMNVEV (reference sequence). This CDR3 has 15 residues. In nucleotides, the CDR3 is TGTGCCAGCACGGTAGGGGGAGGAGAACACCGGGGAGCTGTTTTT. Translating gives CASTVGGGEHRGAVF.

V gene TRBV11-2 combines with J gene TRBJ2-1, with D perhaps TRBD1 or TRBD2 (5 bases each). V lost 5 bases to trimming and J lost 5 bases, with 10 bases between them. This CDR3 comprises 13 residues. Germline loops: CDR1 SGHAT, CDR2 FQNNGV. The CDR3 DNA reads as TGTGCCAGCAGCACCGGGACCGACAATGAGCAGTTCTTC. Protein sequence: CASSTGTDNEQFF.

V is TRBV7-2 and J is TRBJ2-3; D not certain. Germline CDR1 reads SGHTA; CDR2 reads FQGNSA. V lost 2 bases to trimming and J lost 2 bases, with 8 bases between them. This CDR3 region has 14 residues. Written as DNA, the CDR3 is TGTGCCAGCAGCTTACAAGTAAACACAGATACGCAGTATTTT. It specifies CASSLQVNTDTQYF.

The chain carries TRBV7-2 and TRBJ1-6; D not resolved. The CDR3 is 16 residues long. CDR1 is SGHTA, CDR2 FQGNSA, per germline. V was cut by 6 bases and J by 0 bases, with 12 bases left in between. The CDR3 nucleotides read TGTGCCAGCAGTAACGCGCATGGCTCCTATAATTCACCCCTCCACTTT. Amino acids: CASSNAHGSYNSPLHF.

The chain joins TRBV7-8 to TRBJ1-1; D is unresolved. Germline V CDR1 and CDR2: SGHVS, FQNEAQ. Trimming cost V 1 base and J 5 bases, with 8 bases left between them. The CDR3 runs to 13 residues. The CDR3 sequence: CASSLGAGTEAFF. The DNA of the CDR3 is TGTGCCAGCAGCTTAGGGGCGGGAACTGAAGCTTTCTTT.

The table lists this clone with a few counts. Additional DNA sequences in this sample encode the identical CDR3. The V call is TRBV29-1, the J call TRBJ1-2, with D tentatively TRBD1 (5 bases). V lost 3 bases and J lost 4, with 6 bases in between. The germline V gene has CDR1 SQVTM and CDR2 ANQGSEA. This CDR3 has 11 amino acids. The CDR3 is CSVDRAYGYTF. CDR3 in DNA: TGCAGCGTTGACAGGGCCTATGGCTACACCTTC.

V gene TRBV6-5 combines with J gene TRBJ2-1; 8 nucleotides line up with TRBD2. Germline CDR1 is MNHEY and CDR2 is SVGAGI. This CDR3 comprises 14 residues. The V segment lost 0 bases and the J segment 9 bases; nucleotides outside the gene matches: 4. CDR3 DNA sequence: TGTGCCAGCAGTTACTCCGGCGGGGGGATTGAGCAGTTCTTC. This codes for CASSYSGGGIEQFF.

A few counts support this clone. The CDR3 spells CASSPRSDAGELFF. The CDR3 DNA is TGTGCCAGCTCACCTAGAAGTGATGCCGGGGAGCTGTTTTTT. This chain uses TRBV18 with TRBJ2-2, with D unresolved. Germline V lookup: CDR1 KGHSH, CDR2 LQKENI. The CDR3 length is 14 residues. The V gene lost 3 bases and the J gene lost 6 bases, with 11 bases spanning the gap.

This sequence joins TRBV11-3 and TRBJ2-1; D gene ambiguous. CDR3 length: 15 amino acids. With 5 bases removed from V and 11 bases from J, the gap between germline ends came to 22 bases. The germline CDR1 and CDR2 sequences are SGHNT and YENEEA. The DNA for the CDR3 is TGTGCCAGCAGCCAACCGACCCGACCAGAGAGGCAGCAGTTCTTC. This encodes CASSQPTRPERQQFF.

This sequence joins TRBV30 and TRBJ1-4; D uncertain. The CDR3 loop spans 12 amino acids. The V end was cut by 1 base, the J end by 8 bases, with 8 bases between. Germline V CDR1 and CDR2: GTSNPN, SVGIG (reference sequence). CDR3 in DNA: TGTGCCTGGAGTGGGCGCAGAGAAAAACTGTTTTTT. Its translation is CAWSGRREKLFF.

This chain links TRBV5-4 with TRBJ2-1, with 13 bases aligning to TRBD2. Germline values: CDR1 SGHNT, CDR2 YYREEE (reference sequence). This CDR3 comprises 15 residues. After removal of 7 bases from V and 9 bases from J, the junction contained 10 bases not matched to a gene. The CDR3 loop reads CASGQGTSGITEQFF. The CDR3, as DNA: TGTGCCAGCGGTCAGGGGACTAGCGGGATTACTGAGCAGTTCTTC.

The chain combines TRBV7-3 with TRBJ2-1; D not resolved. Trimming cost V 1 base and J 9 bases, with 10 bases left between them. The CDR3 covers 13 residues. CDR1 SGHTA and CDR2 FQGTGA come from the germline V gene. The CDR3 is CASSLMGMGEQFF. The CDR3 DNA reads as TGTGCCAGCAGCTTAATGGGGATGGGTGAGCAGTTCTTC.

This sequence joins TRBV23-1 and TRBJ1-2; D might be TRBD1 (5 bases). TRBV23-1 is assigned to the ORF class and has an uncertain function. The CDR3 is made up of 16 amino acids. Trimming removed 4 bases at V and 4 bases at J, with 19 bases between. CDR3 sequence reads: CASSRPSQGDFYGYTF. The DNA for the CDR3 is TGCGCCAGCAGTCGACCTTCTCAGGGAGACTTCTATGGCTACACCTTC.

V usage is TRBV3-1 (or the pseudogene TRBV3-2) and J usage is TRBJ2-2; 11 positions match TRBD2. V dropped 4 bases and J dropped 4; count of bases not matched to a gene: 20. This CDR3 has 21 residues. CDR1 and CDR2 (germline): LGHDT, YNNKEL (reference sequence). The CDR3 here is CASSRFTGNSGRAGVTGELFF. CDR3 in DNA: TGTGCCAGCAGCCGGTTTACAGGGAATAGCGGGAGGGCCGGAGTCACCGGGGAGCTGTTTTTT.

V is TRBV7-9 and J is TRBJ2-7, with D hard to call. The CDR3 is 16 residues long. Germline loops: CDR1 SEHNR, CDR2 FQNEAQ (reference sequence). Trimming left V 5 bases short and J 0 bases short, with 17 bases between. CDR3 loop: CASSGPPGQDSYEQYF. Here the CDR3 DNA reads TGTGCCAGCAGCGGGCCCCCTGGTCAAGACTCCTACGAGCAGTACTTC.

The rearrangement links TRBV6-1 to TRBJ2-3, with 7 nucleotides matching TRBD2. CDR1 is MNHNS and CDR2 is SASEGT in the germline V gene. The CDR3 covers 15 residues. The V and J ends lost 2 bases and 1 base, in that order; junction bases with no gene match: 3. CDR3 in amino acids: CASSELADRTDTQYF. CDR3 coding DNA: TGTGCCAGCAGTGAACTAGCGGACCGCACAGATACGCAGTATTTT.

The gene calls are TRBV5-1 and TRBJ2-1; D is uncertain. Germline values: CDR1 SGHRS, CDR2 YFSETQ. The germline V and J ends were trimmed by 4 bases and 8 bases, with 13 bases remaining between them. This CDR3 is 13 amino acids long. CDR3 nucleotide sequence: TGCGCCAGCAGCGAGAATGTTGCGGATGAGCAGTTCTTC. Amino acids: CASSENVADEQFF.